The rows below give T cell receptor beta chains drawn from one sample of a study of response to subunit inactivated influenza vaccine. MiXCR was run by TCRdb on the RT-PCR reads, yielding one entry per CDR3 protein. The sample lists 650,000 to 800,000 distinct CDR3 sequences; around a sixth were seen once. The material was PBMCs from blood, obtained about 5 days after vaccination. The receptors derive from a man aged 45-65 years who received an inactivated influenza vaccine. Both conserved end residues are part of each CDR3. A D gene is named only where the DNA matches it firmly. Clone size appears in some rows only: once, few, many, or a class for an expanded clone.

j_call v_call clone_size d_call cdr3_nt cdr3_aa
TRBJ2-1 TRBV4-3 once TRBD1 TGCGCCAGCAGCCAAGATATGGGACAGAAGCAGGTCAATGAGCAGTTCTTC CASSQDMGQKQVNEQFF
TRBJ2-5 TRBV5-1 NA TRBD2 TGCGCCAGCAGGGGGGCTAGCGGGAGTCGGGAGACCCAGTACTTC CASRGASGSRETQYF
TRBJ2-7 TRBV7-6 few TRBD1 TGTGCCAGCAGCTTAGCATCGGGACAGGGGAGGGAAAAGCAGTACTTC CASSLASGQGREKQYF
TRBJ1-4 TRBV12-3/TRBV12-4 few TRBD1 TGTGCCAGCAGTCAATCGACAGGGGGACATCGCGGAAAACTGTTTTTT CASSQSTGGHRGKLFF
TRBJ2-3 TRBV7-8 NA NA TGTGCCAGCAGCGGGGGAAGGGGACACACAGATACGCAGTATTTT CASSGGRGHTDTQYF
TRBJ2-3 TRBV12-3/TRBV12-4 NA NA TGTGCCAGCAGCCGAAATGGAGATACGCAGTATTTT CASSRNGDTQYF
TRBJ2-2 TRBV5-1 NA NA TGCGCCAGCAGCTTGGCCGGCGTCGGAGCGAACACCGGGGAGCTGTTTTTT CASSLAGVGANTGELFF
TRBJ1-1 TRBV14 few TRBD1 TGTGCCAGCAGGGGACAGGGGGAGCGGGGAGCTTTCTTT CASRGQGERGAFF
TRBJ2-3 TRBV25-1 NA NA TGTGCCAGCAGTGAAACACATAGCACAGATACGCAGTATTTT CASSETHSTDTQYF
TRBJ2-1 TRBV12-3/TRBV12-4 NA TRBD1 TGTGCCAGCAGTTTATATCCGGGACAGGGAAACAATGAGCAGTTCTTC CASSLYPGQGNNEQFF
TRBJ2-5 TRBV20-1 many TRBD1 TGCAGTGCTAGTCCCTCCGGACAGGGATTTTCGAAGACCCAGTACTTC CSASPSGQGFSKTQYF
TRBJ2-7 TRBV5-5 NA NA TGTGCCAGCAGCCTCGACAGATTCGAGCAGTACTTC CASSLDRFEQYF
TRBJ2-3 TRBV4-1 few NA TGCGCCAGCAGCCAAGAATCCATCTCCGATACGCAGTATTTT CASSQESISDTQYF
TRBJ2-2 TRBV27 few TRBD1 TGTGCCAGCAGTTTATTGGGACAGGGATACACCGGGGAGCTGTTTTTT CASSLLGQGYTGELFF
TRBJ1-5 TRBV6-2/TRBV6-3 few NA TGTGCCAGCAGTCAAGACAGGATTCTAGTTGGCAATCAGCCCCAGCATTTT CASSQDRILVGNQPQHF
TRBJ2-3 TRBV12-3/TRBV12-4 NA NA TGTGCCAGCAGTTTCCCCGGGAGCAAAGCCCGCCATACGCAGTATTTT CASSFPGSKARHTQYF
TRBJ2-1 TRBV7-3 NA TRBD2 TGTGCCAGCAGCCGCCTAGCGGGAGAGTCCTACAATGAGCAGTTCTTC CASSRLAGESYNEQFF
TRBJ2-1 TRBV5-5 NA NA TGTGCCAGCATCCCCCGAGGGGGGGCCGGTGGCTACAATGAGCAGTTCTTC CASIPRGGAGGYNEQFF
TRBJ1-1 TRBV4-2 few NA TGTGCCAGCAGCCAAGTATTCGCTGTGAACACTGAAGCTTTCTTT CASSQVFAVNTEAFF
TRBJ2-7 TRBV7-9 NA NA TGTGCCAGCAGCCCAGGGGGGGGCTTCTCCTACGAGCAGTACTTC CASSPGGGFSYEQYF
TRBJ2-3 TRBV6-1 few NA TGTGCCAGCAGACAGGGTAGGGAGGCAGATACGCAGTATTTT CASRQGREADTQYF
TRBJ1-1 TRBV6-5 few NA TGTGCCAGCAGTTACAGCAGGGCGGTAGGCACTGAAGCTTTCTTT CASSYSRAVGTEAFF
TRBJ2-3 TRBV29-1 many NA TGCAGCGTCGGGGGCACAATCACAGATACGCAGTATTTT CSVGGTITDTQYF
TRBJ2-1 TRBV11-2 NA NA TGTGCCAGCAGCTTAGGAAGGACTGGGTACAATGAGCAGTTCTTC CASSLGRTGYNEQFF
TRBJ2-2 TRBV4-3 few TRBD2 TGCGCCAGCAGCCAAAACCTAGCGGGGGCGAACACCGGGGAGCTGTTTTTT CASSQNLAGANTGELFF
TRBJ2-1 TRBV11-2 few NA TGTGCCAGCAGCCGAGCAGGGCCATCCCTTTACAATGAGCAGTTCTTC CASSRAGPSLYNEQFF
TRBJ2-3 TRBV6-1 NA NA TGTGCCAGCAGTACGGGAAGCCGCCCCGGCACAGATACGCAGTATTTT CASSTGSRPGTDTQYF